The source of this T cell receptor (beta chain) is a study of post-analysis software for immune sequencing data. Study-wide results and caveats: Comparison of patients with controls showed a handful of TRBV segments more frequent in patients, TRBV5-6, TRBV5-1 and TRBV20-1 among them.

Unique molecular identifiers were carried by the TCR beta cDNA libraries. One entry per CDR3 protein results from TCRdb running MiXCR on the PCR reads. The sample has hundreds of thousands of distinct CDR3 sequences; roughly three fifths are singletons. This CDR3 has 13 residues. Germline CDR1 reads SQVTM; CDR2 reads ANQGSEA. Trimming shortened V by 4 bases and J by 5 bases, and 13 bases separated the two germline ends. This clonotype came up once. As yet, its antigen is unknown. This clonotype was obtained from a girl aged 2 to 10 with multiple sclerosis. This chain uses TRBV29-1 with TRBJ2-3; D not resolved. Material for sequencing was blood. The CDR3 DNA is TGCAGCGTTGCCAAGGTGATGAGAGATACGCAGTATTTT. It yields the protein CSVAKVMRDTQYF.